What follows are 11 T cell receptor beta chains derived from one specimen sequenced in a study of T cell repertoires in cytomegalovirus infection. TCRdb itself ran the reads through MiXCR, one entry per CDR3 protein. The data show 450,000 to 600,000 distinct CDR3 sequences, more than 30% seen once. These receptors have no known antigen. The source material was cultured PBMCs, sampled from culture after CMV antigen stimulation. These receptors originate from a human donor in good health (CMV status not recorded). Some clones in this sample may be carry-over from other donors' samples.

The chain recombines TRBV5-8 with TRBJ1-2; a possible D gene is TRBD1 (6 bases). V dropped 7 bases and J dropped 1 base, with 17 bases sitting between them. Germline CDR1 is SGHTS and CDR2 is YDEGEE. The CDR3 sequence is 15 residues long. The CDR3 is CASRRDGQNNYGYTF. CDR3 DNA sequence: TGTGCCAGCCGTAGAGATGGACAGAATAACTATGGCTACACCTTC.

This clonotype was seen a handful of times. In DNA, the CDR3 is TGTGCCAGCAGTGAGATCCGGGACAGTACCTACGAGCAGTACTTC. It yields the protein CASSEIRDSTYEQYF. The chain couples TRBV27 to TRBJ2-7, with 7 bases aligning to TRBD1. The germline V gene has CDR1 MNHEY and CDR2 SMNVEV (reference sequence). The CDR3 totals 15 residues. V lost 5 bases and J lost 2; bases outside the gene matches: 9.

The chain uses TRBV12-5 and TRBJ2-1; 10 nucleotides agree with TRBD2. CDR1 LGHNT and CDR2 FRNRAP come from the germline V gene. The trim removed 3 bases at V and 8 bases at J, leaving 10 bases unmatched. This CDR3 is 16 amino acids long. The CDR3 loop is CASGLTSGRAGDEQFF. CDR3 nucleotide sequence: TGTGCTAGTGGTTTAACCAGCGGGAGGGCCGGAGATGAGCAGTTCTTC. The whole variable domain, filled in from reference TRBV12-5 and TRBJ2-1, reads DARVTQTPRHKVTEMGQEVTMRCQPILGHNTVFWYRQTMMQGLELLAYFRNRAPLDDSGMPKDRFSAEMPDATLATLKIQPSEPRDSAVYFCASGLTSGRAGDEQFFGPGTRLTVL.

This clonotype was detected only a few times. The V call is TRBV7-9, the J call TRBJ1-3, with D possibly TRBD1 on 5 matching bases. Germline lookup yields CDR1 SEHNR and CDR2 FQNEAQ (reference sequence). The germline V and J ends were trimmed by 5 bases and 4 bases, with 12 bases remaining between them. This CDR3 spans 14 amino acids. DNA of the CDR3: TGTGCCAGCAGCCAGGGTGATTCCGGAAACACCATATATTTT. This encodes CASSQGDSGNTIYF.

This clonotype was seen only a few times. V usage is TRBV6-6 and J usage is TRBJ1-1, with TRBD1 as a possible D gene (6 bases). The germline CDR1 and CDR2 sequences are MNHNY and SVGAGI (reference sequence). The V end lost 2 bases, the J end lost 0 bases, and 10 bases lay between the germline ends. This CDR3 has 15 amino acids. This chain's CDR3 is CASSYHGQLNTEAFF. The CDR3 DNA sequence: TGTGCCAGCAGTTACCACGGACAGCTGAACACTGAAGCTTTCTTT.

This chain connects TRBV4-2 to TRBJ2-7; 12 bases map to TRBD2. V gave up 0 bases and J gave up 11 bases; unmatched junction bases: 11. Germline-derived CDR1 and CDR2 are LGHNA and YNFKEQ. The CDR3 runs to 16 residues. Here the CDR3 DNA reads TGTGCCAGCAGCCAAGATTACGCTAGCGGGGGGGAAGCGGAGTACTTC. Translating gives CASSQDYASGGEAEYF.

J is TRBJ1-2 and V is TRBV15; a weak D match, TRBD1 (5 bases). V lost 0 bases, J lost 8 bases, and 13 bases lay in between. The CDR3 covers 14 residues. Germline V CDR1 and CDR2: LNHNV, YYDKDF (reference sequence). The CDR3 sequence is CATSRDRQYRGYTF. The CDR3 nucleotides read TGTGCCACCAGCAGAGATCGACAGTATCGAGGCTACACCTTC.

CDR3 coding DNA: TGTGCCAGTAAGAGTGGGACAGGCAATCAGCCCCAGCATTTT. Its translation is CASKSGTGNQPQHF. V and J are TRBV27 and TRBJ1-5; TRBD1 agrees at 7 bases. The CDR3 covers 14 residues. Germline CDR1 reads MNHEY; CDR2 reads SMNVEV (reference sequence). V shed 9 bases and J 2 bases; nucleotides not matched to a gene: 7.

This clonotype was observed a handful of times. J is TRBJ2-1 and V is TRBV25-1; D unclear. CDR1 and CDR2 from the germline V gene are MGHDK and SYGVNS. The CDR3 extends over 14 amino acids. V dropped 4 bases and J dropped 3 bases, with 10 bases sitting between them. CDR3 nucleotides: TGTGCCAGCAGTGCATGGGTGGGCTACAATGAGCAGTTCTTC. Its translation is CASSAWVGYNEQFF.

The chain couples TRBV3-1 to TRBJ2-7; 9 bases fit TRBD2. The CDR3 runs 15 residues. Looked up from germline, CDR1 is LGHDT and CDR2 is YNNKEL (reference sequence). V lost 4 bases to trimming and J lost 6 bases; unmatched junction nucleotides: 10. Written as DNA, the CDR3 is TGTGCCAGCAGCCGCGCTGGCGGGAGGGCCGCCGAGCAGTACTTC. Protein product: CASSRAGGRAAEQYF.

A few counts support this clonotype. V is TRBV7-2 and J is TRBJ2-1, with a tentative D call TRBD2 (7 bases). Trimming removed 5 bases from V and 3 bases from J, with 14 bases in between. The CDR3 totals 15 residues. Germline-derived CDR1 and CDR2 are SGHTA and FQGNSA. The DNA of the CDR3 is TGTGCCAGCAGCCTTAGGGGGGGACTCTACAATGAGCAGTTCTTC. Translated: CASSLRGGLYNEQFF. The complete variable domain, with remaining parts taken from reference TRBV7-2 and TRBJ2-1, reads GAGVSQSPSNKVTEKGKDVELRCDPISGHTALYWYRQSLGQGLEFLIYFQGNSAPDKSGLPSDRFSAERTGGSVSTLTIQRTQQEDSAVYLCASSLRGGLYNEQFFGPGTRLTVL.